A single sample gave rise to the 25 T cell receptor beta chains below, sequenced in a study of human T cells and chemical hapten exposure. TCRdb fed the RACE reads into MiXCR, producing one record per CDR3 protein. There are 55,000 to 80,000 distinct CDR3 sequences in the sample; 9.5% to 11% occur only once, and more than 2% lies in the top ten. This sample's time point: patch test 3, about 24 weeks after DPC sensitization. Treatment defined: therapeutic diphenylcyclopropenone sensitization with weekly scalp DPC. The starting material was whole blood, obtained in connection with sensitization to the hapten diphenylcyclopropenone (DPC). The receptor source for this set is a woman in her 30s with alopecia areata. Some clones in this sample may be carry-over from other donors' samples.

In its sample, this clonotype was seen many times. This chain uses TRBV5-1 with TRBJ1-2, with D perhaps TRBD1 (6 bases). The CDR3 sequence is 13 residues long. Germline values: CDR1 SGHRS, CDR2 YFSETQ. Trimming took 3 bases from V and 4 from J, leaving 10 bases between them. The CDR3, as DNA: TGCGCCAGCAGCTGGGACAAATCCTATGGCTACACCTTC. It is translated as CASSWDKSYGYTF.

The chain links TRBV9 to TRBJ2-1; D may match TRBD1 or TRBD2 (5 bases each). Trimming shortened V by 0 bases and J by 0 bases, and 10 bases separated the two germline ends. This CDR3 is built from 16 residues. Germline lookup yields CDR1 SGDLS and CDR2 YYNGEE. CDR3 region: CASSVAGPSSYNEQFF. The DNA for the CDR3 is TGTGCCAGCAGCGTAGCGGGGCCGAGCTCCTACAATGAGCAGTTCTTC. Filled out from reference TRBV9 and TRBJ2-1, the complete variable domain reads DSGVTQTPKHLITATGQRVTLRCSPRSGDLSVYWYQQSLDQGLQFLIQYYNGEERAKGNILERFSAQQFPDLHSELNLSSLELGDSALYFCASSVAGPSSYNEQFFGPGTRLTVL.

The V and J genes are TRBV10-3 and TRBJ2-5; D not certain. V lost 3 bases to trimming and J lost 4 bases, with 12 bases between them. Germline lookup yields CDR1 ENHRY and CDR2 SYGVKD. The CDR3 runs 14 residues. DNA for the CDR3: TGTGCCATCAGTGAAGACCCGCCAGGAGAGACCCAGTACTTC. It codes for CAISEDPPGETQYF.

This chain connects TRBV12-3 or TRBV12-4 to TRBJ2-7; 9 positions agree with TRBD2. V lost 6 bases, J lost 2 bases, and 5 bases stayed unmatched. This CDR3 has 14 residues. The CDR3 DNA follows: TGTGCCAGCAGAGGGGGACTAGCCCCCTACGAGCAGTACTTC. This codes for CASRGGLAPYEQYF.

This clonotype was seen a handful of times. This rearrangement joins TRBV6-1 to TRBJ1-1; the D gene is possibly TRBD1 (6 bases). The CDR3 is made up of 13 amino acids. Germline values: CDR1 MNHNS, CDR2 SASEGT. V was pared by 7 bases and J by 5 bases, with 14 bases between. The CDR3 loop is CASTLQGETEAFF. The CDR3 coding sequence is TGTGCCAGCACGCTACAGGGTGAAACTGAAGCTTTCTTT.

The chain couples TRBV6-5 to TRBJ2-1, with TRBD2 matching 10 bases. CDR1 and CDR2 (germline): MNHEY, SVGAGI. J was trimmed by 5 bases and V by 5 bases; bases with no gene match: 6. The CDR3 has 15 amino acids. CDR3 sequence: CASSASGSSNNEQFF. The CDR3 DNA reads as TGTGCCAGCAGTGCTAGCGGGAGTTCCAACAATGAGCAGTTCTTC.

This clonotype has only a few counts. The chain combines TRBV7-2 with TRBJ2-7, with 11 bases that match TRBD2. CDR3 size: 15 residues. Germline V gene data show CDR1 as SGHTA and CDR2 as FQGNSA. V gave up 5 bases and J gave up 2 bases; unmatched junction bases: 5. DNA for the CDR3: TGTGCCAGCAGCCCAGGGACTAGCGGAACCTACGAGCAGTACTTC. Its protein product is CASSPGTSGTYEQYF.

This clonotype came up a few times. The CDR3 loop reads CSAVASGRPQETQYF. DNA for the CDR3: TGCAGTGCGGTCGCTAGCGGGAGGCCCCAAGAGACCCAGTACTTC. The V call is TRBV20-1, the J call TRBJ2-5; 11 positions match TRBD2. The V gene end was trimmed by 6 bases and the J gene end by 1 base; junction bases not matched to a gene: 7. CDR3 size: 15 residues. Germline V gives CDR1 DFQATT, CDR2 SNEGSKA (reference sequence).

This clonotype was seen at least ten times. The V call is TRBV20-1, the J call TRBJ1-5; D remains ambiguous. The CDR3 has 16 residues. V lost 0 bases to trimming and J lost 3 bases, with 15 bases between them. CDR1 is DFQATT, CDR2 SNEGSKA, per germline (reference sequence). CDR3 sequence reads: CSARDLSAGPNQPQHF. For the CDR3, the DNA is TGCAGTGCTAGAGATCTTTCGGCAGGCCCCAATCAGCCCCAGCATTTT.

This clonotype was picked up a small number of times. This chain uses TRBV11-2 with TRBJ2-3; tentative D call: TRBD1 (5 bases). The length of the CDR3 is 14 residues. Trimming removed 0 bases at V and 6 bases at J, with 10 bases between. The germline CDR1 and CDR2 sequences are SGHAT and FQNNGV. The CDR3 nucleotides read TGTGCCAGCAGCTTAGAGGGGCGAAGGGATACGCAGTATTTT. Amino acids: CASSLEGRRDTQYF.

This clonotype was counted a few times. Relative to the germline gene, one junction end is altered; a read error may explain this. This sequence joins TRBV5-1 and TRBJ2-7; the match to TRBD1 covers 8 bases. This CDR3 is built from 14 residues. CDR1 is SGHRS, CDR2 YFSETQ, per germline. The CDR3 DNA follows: TGCGCCGGCAGCCTCGGACAGGGTCCCTACGAGCAGTACTTC. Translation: CAGSLGQGPYEQYF. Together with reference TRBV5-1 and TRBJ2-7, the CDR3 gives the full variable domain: KAGVTQTPRYLIKTRGQQVTLSCSPISGHRSVSWYQQTPGQGLQFLFEYFSETQRNKGNFPGRFSGRQFSNSRSEMNVSTLELGDSALYLCAGSLGQGPYEQYFGPGTRLTVT.

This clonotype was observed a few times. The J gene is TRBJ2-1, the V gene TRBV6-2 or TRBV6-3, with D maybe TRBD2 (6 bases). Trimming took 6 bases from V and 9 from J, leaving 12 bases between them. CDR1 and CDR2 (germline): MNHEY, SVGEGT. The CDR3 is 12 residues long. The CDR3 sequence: CASSVGRREQFF. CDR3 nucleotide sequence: TGTGCCAGCAGCGTGGGGAGGCGTGAGCAGTTCTTC.

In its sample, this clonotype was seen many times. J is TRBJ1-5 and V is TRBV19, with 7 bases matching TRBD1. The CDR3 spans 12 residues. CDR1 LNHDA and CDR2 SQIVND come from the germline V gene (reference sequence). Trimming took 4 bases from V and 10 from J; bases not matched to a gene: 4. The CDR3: CASSREGGPQHF. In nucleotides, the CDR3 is TGTGCCAGTAGTAGAGAAGGGGGCCCCCAGCATTTT. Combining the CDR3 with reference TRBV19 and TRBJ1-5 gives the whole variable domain DGGITQSPKYLFRKEGQNVTLSCEQNLNHDAMYWYRQDPGQGLRLIYYSQIVNDFQKGDIAEGYSVSREKKESFPLTVTSAQKNPTAFYLCASSREGGPQHFGDGTRLSIL.

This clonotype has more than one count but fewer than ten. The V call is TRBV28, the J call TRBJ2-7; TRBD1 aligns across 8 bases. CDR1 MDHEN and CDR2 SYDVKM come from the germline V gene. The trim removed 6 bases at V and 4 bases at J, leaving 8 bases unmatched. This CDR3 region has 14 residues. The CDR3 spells CASRPDREDYEQYF. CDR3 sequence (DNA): TGTGCCAGCAGACCGGACAGGGAAGATTACGAGCAGTACTTC.

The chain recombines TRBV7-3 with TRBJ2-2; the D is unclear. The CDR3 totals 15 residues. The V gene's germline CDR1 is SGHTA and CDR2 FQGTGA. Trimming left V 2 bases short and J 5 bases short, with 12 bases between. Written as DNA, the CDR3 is TGTGCCAGCAGCTTAGAGAGACCTGGAACCGGGGAGCTGTTTTTT. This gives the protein CASSLERPGTGELFF.

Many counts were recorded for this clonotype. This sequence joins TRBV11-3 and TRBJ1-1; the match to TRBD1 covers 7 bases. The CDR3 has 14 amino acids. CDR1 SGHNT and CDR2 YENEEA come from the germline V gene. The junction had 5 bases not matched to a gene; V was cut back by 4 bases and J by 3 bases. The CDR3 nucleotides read TGTGCCAGCAGCTCCAGACAGGGTGACACTGAAGCTTTCTTT. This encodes CASSSRQGDTEAFF. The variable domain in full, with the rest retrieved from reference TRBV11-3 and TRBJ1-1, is EAGVVQSPRYKIIEKKQPVAFWCNPISGHNTLYWYLQNLGQGPELLIRYENEEAVDDSQLPKDRFSAERLKGVDSTLKIQPAELGDSAVYLCASSSRQGDTEAFFGQGTRLTVV.

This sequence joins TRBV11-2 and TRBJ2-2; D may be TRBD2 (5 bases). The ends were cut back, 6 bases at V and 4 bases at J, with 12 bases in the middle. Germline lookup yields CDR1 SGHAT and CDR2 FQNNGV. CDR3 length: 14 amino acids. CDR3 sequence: CASSPAGSTGELFF. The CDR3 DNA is TGTGCCAGCAGTCCTGCGGGCAGCACCGGGGAGCTGTTTTTT.

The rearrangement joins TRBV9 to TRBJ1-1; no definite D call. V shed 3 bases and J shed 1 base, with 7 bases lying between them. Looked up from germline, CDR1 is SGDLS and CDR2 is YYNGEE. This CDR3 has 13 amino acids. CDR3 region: CASSDPGNTEAFF. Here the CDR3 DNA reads TGTGCCAGCAGCGACCCAGGGAACACTGAAGCTTTCTTT.

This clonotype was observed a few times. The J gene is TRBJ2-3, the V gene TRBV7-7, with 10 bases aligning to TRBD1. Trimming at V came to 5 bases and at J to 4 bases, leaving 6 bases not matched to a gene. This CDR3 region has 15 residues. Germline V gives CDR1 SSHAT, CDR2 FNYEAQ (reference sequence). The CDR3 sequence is CASSPGTGVADTQYF. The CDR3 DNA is TGTGCCAGCAGCCCAGGGACAGGGGTAGCAGATACGCAGTATTTT.

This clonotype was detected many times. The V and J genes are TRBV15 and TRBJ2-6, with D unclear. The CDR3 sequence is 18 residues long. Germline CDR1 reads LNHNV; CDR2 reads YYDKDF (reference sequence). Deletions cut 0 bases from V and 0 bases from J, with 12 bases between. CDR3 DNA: TGTGCCACCAGCAGAGATCTAGTGGACCGCTCTGGGGCCAACGTCCTGACTTTC. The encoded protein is CATSRDLVDRSGANVLTF.

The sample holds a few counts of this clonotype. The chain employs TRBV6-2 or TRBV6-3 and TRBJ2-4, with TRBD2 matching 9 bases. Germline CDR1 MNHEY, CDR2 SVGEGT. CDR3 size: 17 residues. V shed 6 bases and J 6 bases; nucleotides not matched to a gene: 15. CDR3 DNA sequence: TGTGCCAGCAGGAACGCGATCTTAGCGGGAGTGAGAAACATTCAGTACTTC. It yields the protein CASRNAILAGVRNIQYF.

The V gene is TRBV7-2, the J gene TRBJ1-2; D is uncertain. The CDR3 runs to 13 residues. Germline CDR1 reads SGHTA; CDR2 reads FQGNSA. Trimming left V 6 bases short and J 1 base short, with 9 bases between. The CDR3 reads CASSLNNNYGYTF. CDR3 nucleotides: TGTGCCAGCAGTCTGAATAATAACTATGGCTACACCTTC. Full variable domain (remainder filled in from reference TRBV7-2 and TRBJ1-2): GAGVSQSPSNKVTEKGKDVELRCDPISGHTALYWYRQSLGQGLEFLIYFQGNSAPDKSGLPSDRFSAERTGGSVSTLTIQRTQQEDSAVYLCASSLNNNYGYTFGSGTRLTVV.

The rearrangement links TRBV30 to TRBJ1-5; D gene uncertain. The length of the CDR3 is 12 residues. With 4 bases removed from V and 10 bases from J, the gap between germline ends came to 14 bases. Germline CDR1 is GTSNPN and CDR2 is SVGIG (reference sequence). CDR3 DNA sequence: TGTGCCTGGAACCTTCCCCCGGGTCCCCAGCATTTT. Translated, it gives CAWNLPPGPQHF. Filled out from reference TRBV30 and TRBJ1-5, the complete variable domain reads SQTIHQWPATLVQPVGSPLSLECTVEGTSNPNLYWYRQAAGRGLQLLFYSVGIGQISSEVPQNLSASRPQDRQFILSSKKLLLSDSGFYLCAWNLPPGPQHFGDGTRLSIL.

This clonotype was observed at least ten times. The CDR3 DNA reads TGTGCCTGGAGTGCATTGGGGTACCCCGTAATCAGCTCTGGAAACACCATATATTTT. It yields the protein CAWSALGYPVISSGNTIYF. The J gene is TRBJ1-3, the V gene TRBV30; D is unclear. Germline-derived CDR1 and CDR2 are GTSNPN and SVGIG (reference sequence). The CDR3 has 19 residues. Trimming removed 1 base from V and 0 bases from J, with 22 bases in between.

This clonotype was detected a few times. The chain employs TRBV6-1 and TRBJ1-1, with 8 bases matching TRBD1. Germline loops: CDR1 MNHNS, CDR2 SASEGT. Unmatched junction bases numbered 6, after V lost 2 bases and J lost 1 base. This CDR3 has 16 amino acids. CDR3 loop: CASSEIQGASNTEAFF. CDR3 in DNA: TGTGCCAGCAGTGAAATTCAGGGGGCGTCGAACACTGAAGCTTTCTTT.